The clone carrying this TCR beta chain was counted between two and nine times. What it binds is unknown. The sample is drawn from a study of CD8+CD57+ T cells in acquired aplastic anemia. As for the study in general: The sorted CD4+ and CD8+ cells yielded an average about 3.5 ug of DNA. The study, taken as a whole, reports: Patients and controls were not found to differ significantly in CD8+ Simpson's diversity. Roughly 31 was the count of CD8+ CDR3 sequences that patients shared with controls.

Per the germline V gene, CDR1 is MNHEY and CDR2 is SVGAGI. The germline V and J ends were trimmed by 5 bases and 6 bases, with 25 bases remaining between them. CDR3 length: 18 amino acids. Genomic DNA, serving as template, underwent TCR beta VDJ and CDR3 profiling. TCRdb recomputed calls from the reads with MiXCR, one row per CDR3 protein. The data contain hundreds of thousands of distinct CDR3 sequences, 65% to 80% of them singletons. The specimen sequenced was sorted CD4+, CD8+, or CD8+CD57+ T cells (not recorded which) from PBMCs. This chain uses TRBV6-5 with TRBJ2-2, with a possible D match to TRBD1 (6 bases). The clonotype was recovered from a human donor in good health, serving as a control. The CDR3 is CASSQARVVGGKPGELFF. DNA of the CDR3: TGTGCCAGCAGTCAAGCCAGGGTTGTAGGGGGAAAGCCCGGGGAGCTGTTTTTT.